These 5 T cell receptor beta chains came from one sample sequenced in a study of CD8+CD57+ T cells in acquired aplastic anemia. CD8+CD57+ cell expansion, shown by flow cytometry, had occurred in the patients selected for sequencing. Using genomic DNA as the template, TCR beta VDJ and CDR3 profiling was carried out. TCRdb itself ran the reads through MiXCR, one entry per CDR3 protein. This table has some 200,000 distinct CDR3 sequences, 48% appearing once. The sequencing input was sorted CD4+, CD8+, or CD8+CD57+ T cells (not recorded which) from PBMCs. The receptors derive from a human donor with aplastic anemia.

This clonotype was observed a few times. The genes are TRBV24-1 and TRBJ2-7; TRBD1 aligns across 9 bases. CDR3 length: 14 amino acids. Germline V lookup: CDR1 KGHDR, CDR2 SFDVKD. The V gene end was trimmed by 7 bases and the J gene end by 2 bases; junction bases not matched to a gene: 5. This chain's CDR3 is CATSPGQGPYEQYF. The CDR3 DNA reads as TGTGCCACCAGCCCGGGACAGGGACCCTACGAGCAGTACTTC.

As to this clonotype: A read error is possible here, since a much larger clone lies one base away. This chain joins TRBV10-3 and TRBJ1-4; D is ambiguous. The germline V gene encodes CDR1 ENHRY and CDR2 SYGVKD. The CDR3 consists of 15 residues. The ends were cut back, 10 bases at V and 3 bases at J, with 18 bases in the middle. The CDR3 coding sequence is TGTGCCAGCGGTGTAGACTATACTCCTAATGAAAAACTGTTTTTT. Protein: CASGVDYTPNEKLFF.

V is TRBV7-3 and J is TRBJ1-6, with D maybe TRBD1 (6 bases). The CDR3 extends over 16 amino acids. From germline, CDR1 is SGHTA and CDR2 FQGTGA. The V and J ends lost 5 bases and 9 bases respectively, with 20 bases between them. CDR3 region: CASSPRVGAGGSPLHF. The CDR3 DNA is TGTGCCAGCAGCCCGAGGGTGGGGGCGGGTGGTTCACCCCTCCACTTT.

This clonotype was counted ten times or more. The chain employs TRBV5-1 and TRBJ2-1, with TRBD1 identical over 9 bases. Per the germline V gene, CDR1 is SGHRS and CDR2 is YFSETQ. The CDR3 runs to 14 residues. The trim removed 5 bases at V and 9 bases at J, leaving 9 bases unmatched. This chain's CDR3 is CASSSGQGIFEQFF. The CDR3 nucleotides are TGCGCCAGCAGTTCGGGACAGGGAATTTTTGAGCAGTTCTTC.

In this sample, this clonotype turned up a few times. V and J are TRBV3-1 and TRBJ2-5; no definite D call. Per germline, CDR1 LGHDT and CDR2 YNNKEL (reference sequence). This CDR3 has 14 residues. V was cut by 0 bases and J by 5 bases, with 10 bases left in between. In DNA form, the CDR3 reads TGTGCCAGCAGCCAAGATGTGGGTGGGGAGACCCAGTACTTC. Its protein is CASSQDVGGETQYF.